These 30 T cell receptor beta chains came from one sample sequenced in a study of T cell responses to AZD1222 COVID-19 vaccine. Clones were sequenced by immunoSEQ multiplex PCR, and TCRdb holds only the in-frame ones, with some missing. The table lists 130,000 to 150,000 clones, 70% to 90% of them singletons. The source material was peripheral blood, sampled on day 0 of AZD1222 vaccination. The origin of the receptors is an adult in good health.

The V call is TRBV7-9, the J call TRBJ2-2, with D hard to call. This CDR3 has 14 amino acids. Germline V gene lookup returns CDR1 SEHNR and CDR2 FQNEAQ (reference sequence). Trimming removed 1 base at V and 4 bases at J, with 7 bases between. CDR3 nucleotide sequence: TGTGCCAGCAGCTTAGACGGACCCACCGGGGAGCTGTTTTTT. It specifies CASSLDGPTGELFF.

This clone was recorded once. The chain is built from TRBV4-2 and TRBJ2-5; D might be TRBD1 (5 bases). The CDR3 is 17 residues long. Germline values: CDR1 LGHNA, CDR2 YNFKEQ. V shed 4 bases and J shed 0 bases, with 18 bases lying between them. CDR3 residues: CASSPKQDPLYQETQYF. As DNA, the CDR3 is TGTGCCAGCAGCCCAAAACAGGATCCTTTGTACCAAGAGACCCAGTACTTC.

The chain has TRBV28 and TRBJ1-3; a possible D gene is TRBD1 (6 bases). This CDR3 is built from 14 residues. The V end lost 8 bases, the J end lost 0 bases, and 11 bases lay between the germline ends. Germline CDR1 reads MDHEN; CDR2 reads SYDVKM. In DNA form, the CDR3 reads TGTGCCAGCCAGGACAGAACCTCTGGAAACACCATATATTTT. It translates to CASQDRTSGNTIYF.

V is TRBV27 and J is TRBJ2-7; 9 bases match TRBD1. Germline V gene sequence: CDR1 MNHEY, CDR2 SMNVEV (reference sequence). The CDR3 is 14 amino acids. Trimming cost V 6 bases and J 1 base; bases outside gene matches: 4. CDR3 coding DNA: TGTGCCAGCAGCGGGACAGGGAATTCCTACGAGCAGTACTTC. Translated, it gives CASSGTGNSYEQYF.

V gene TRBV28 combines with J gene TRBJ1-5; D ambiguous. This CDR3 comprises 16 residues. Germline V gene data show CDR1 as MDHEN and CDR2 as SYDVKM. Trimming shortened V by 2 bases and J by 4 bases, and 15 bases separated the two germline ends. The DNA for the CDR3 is TGTGCCAGCAGTTTACCCCCGGGGAGGGCGAATCAGCCCCAGCATTTT. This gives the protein CASSLPPGRANQPQHF.

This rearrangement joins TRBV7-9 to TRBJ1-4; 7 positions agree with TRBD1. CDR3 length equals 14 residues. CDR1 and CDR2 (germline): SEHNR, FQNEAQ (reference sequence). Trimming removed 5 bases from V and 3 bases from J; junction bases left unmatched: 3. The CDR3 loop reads CASSLGTANEKLFF. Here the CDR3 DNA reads TGTGCCAGCAGCCTCGGGACAGCTAATGAAAAACTGTTTTTT.

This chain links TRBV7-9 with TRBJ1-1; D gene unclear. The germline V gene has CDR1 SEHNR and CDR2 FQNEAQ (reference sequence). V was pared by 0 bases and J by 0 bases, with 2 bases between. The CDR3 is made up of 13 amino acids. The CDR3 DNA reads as TGTGCCAGCAGCTTAGCTATGAACACTGAAGCTTTCTTT. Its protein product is CASSLAMNTEAFF.

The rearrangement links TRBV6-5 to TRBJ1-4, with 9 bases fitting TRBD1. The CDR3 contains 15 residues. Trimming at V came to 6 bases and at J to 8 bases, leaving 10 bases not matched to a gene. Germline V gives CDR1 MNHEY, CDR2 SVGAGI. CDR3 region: CASSIALGQGEKLFF. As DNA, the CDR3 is TGTGCCAGCAGCATCGCTTTGGGACAGGGCGAAAAACTGTTTTTT.

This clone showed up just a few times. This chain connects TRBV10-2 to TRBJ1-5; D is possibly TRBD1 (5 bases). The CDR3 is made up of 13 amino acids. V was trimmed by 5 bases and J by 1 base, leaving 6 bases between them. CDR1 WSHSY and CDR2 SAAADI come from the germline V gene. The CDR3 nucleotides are TGCGCCAGCAGTTGGGGCAGCAATCAGCCCCAGCATTTT. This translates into CASSWGSNQPQHF.

In DNA form, the CDR3 reads TGTGCCAGCAGTTCGCAGCGAAAACTGTTTTTT. This gives the protein CASSSQRKLFF. This chain uses TRBV28 with TRBJ1-4; D is uncertain. This CDR3 comprises 11 residues. V gave up 4 bases and J gave up 10 bases, with 7 bases separating them. Germline loops: CDR1 MDHEN, CDR2 SYDVKM.

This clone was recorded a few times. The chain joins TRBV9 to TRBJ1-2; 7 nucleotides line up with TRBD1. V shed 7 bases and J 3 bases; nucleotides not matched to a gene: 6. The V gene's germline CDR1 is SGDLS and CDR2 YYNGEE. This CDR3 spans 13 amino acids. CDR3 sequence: CASEGASYYGYTF. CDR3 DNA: TGTGCCAGCGAGGGGGCCAGTTACTATGGCTACACCTTC. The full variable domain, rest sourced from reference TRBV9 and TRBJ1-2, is DSGVTQTPKHLITATGQRVTLRCSPRSGDLSVYWYQQSLDQGLQFLIQYYNGEERAKGNILERFSAQQFPDLHSELNLSSLELGDSALYFCASEGASYYGYTFGSGTRLTVV.

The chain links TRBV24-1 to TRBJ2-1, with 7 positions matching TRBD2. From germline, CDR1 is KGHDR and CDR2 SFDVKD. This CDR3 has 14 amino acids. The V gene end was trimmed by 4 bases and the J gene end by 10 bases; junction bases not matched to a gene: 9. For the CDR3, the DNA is TGTGCCACCAGTGAAAACTGGGACTATGGGGAGCAGTTCTTC. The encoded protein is CATSENWDYGEQFF.

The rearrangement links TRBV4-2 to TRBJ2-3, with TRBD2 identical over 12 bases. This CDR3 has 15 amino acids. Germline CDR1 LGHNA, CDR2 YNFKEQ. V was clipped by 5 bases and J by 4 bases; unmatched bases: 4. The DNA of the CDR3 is TGTGCCAGCAGCTCTAGCGGGGGGGCTTCAGATACGCAGTATTTT. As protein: CASSSSGGASDTQYF.

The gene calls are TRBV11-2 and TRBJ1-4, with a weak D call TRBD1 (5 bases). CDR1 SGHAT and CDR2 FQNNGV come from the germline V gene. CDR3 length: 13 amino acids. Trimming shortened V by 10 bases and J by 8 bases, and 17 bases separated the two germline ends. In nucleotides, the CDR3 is TGTGCCACCGCAAGGGGAGGGGAAGAAAAACTGTTTTTT. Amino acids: CATARGGEEKLFF. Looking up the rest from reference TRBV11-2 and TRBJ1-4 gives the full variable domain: EAGVAQSPRYKIIEKRQSVAFWCNPISGHATLYWYQQILGQGPKLLIQFQNNGVVDDSQLPKDRFSAERLKGVDSTLKIQPAKLEDSAVYLCATARGGEEKLFFGSGTQLSVL.

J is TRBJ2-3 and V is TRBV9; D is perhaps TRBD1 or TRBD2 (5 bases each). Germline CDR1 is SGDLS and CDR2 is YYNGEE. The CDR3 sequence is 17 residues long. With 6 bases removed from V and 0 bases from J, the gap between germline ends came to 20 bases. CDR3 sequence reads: CASTPSTGPRSTDTQYF. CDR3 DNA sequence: TGTGCCAGCACTCCCTCGACGGGACCCCGAAGCACAGATACGCAGTATTTT.

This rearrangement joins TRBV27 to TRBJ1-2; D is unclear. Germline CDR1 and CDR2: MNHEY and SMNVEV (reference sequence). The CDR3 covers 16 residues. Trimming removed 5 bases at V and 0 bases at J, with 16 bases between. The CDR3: CASSVGRARANYGYTF. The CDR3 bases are TGTGCCAGCAGTGTCGGGAGGGCCAGAGCTAACTATGGCTACACCTTC.

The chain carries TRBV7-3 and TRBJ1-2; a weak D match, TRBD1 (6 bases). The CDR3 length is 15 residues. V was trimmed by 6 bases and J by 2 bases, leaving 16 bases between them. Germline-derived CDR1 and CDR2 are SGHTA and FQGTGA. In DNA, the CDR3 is TGTGCCAGCAGGTCCTCGGGACACCTCAACTATGGCTACACCTTC. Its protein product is CASRSSGHLNYGYTF.

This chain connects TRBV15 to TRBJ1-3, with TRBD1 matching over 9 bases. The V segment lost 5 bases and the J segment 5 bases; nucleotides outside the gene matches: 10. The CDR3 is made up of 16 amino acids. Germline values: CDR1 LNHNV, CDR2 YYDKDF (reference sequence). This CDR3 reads CATSVLRDRARNTIYF. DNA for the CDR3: TGTGCCACCAGCGTCCTCCGGGACAGGGCTAGAAACACCATATATTTT.

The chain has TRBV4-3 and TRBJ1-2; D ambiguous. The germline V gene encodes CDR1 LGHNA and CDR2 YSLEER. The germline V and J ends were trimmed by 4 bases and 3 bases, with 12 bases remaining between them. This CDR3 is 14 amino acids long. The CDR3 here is CASSRRGGDYGYTF. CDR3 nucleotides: TGCGCCAGCAGCCGCAGAGGAGGAGACTATGGCTACACCTTC.

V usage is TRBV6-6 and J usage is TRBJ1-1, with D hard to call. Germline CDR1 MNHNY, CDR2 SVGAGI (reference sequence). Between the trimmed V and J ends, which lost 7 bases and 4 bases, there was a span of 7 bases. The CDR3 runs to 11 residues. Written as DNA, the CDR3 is TGTGCCAGCACCTATATCACTGAAGCTTTCTTT. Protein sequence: CASTYITEAFF.

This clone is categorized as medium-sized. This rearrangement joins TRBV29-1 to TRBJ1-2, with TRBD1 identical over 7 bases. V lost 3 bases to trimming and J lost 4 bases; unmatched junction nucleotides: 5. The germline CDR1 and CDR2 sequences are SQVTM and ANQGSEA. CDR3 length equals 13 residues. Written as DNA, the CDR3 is TGCAGCGTTGACCCACAGGGGCCCTATGGCTACACCTTC. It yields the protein CSVDPQGPYGYTF.

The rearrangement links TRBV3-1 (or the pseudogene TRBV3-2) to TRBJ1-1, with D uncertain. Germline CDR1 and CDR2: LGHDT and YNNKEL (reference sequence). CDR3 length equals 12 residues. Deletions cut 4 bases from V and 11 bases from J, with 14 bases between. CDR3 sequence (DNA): TGTGCCAGCAGCCCAGCCTCTTCCGGGGCTTTCTTT. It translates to CASSPASSGAFF.

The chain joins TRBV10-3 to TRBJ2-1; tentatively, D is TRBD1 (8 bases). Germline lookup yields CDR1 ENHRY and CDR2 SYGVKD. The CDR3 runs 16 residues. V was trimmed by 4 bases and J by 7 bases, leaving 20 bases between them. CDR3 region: CAISGTGGASMNEQFF. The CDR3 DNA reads TGTGCCATCAGTGGAACAGGGGGGGCTAGTATGAATGAGCAGTTCTTC.

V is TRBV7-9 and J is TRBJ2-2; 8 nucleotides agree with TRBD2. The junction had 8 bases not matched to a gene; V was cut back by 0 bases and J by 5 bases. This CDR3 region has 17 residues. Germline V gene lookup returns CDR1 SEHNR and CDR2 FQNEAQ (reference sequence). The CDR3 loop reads CASSLASGAMKTGELFF. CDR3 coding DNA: TGTGCCAGCAGCTTAGCTAGCGGGGCGATGAAAACCGGGGAGCTGTTTTTT.

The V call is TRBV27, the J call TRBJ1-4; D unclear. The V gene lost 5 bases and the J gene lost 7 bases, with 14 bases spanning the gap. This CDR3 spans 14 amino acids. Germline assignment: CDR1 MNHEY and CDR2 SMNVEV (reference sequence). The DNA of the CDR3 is TGTGCCAGCAGTAGTCAGTTAAGGAGTGAAAAACTGTTTTTT. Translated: CASSSQLRSEKLFF.

CDR3: CAISEISNEQFF. For the CDR3, the DNA is TGTGCCATCAGTGAGATCTCAAATGAGCAGTTCTTC. The J gene is TRBJ2-1, the V gene TRBV10-3, with no clear D. The CDR3 contains 12 residues. V was pared by 2 bases and J by 7 bases, with 6 bases between. Germline values: CDR1 ENHRY, CDR2 SYGVKD.

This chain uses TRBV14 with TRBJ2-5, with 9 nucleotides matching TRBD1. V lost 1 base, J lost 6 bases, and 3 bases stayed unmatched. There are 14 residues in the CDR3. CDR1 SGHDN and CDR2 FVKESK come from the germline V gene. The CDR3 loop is CASSQGDREKTQYF. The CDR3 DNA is TGTGCCAGCAGCCAAGGGGACAGGGAGAAGACCCAGTACTTC.

The CDR3 here is CASSQSGGGLSYEQYF. For the CDR3, the DNA is TGTGCCAGCAGCCAATCAGGAGGAGGGCTCTCCTACGAGCAGTACTTC. This rearrangement joins TRBV16 to TRBJ2-7; D possibly corresponds to TRBD2 (6 bases). CDR3 length: 16 residues. Germline loops: CDR1 KGHSY, CDR2 FQNENV. Deletions cut 0 bases from V and 0 bases from J, with 12 bases between.

CDR3 amino acids: CASSLPTLSYEQYF. The CDR3 DNA sequence: TGTGCCAGCAGCCTCCCAACACTCTCCTACGAGCAGTACTTC. The rearrangement links TRBV7-9 to TRBJ2-7; the D is unclear. Germline V gives CDR1 SEHNR, CDR2 FQNEAQ (reference sequence). The germline V and J ends were trimmed by 5 bases and 0 bases, with 11 bases remaining between them. The CDR3 loop spans 14 amino acids.

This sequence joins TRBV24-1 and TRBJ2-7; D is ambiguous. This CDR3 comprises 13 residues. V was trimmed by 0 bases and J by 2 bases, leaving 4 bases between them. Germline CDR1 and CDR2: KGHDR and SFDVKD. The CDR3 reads CATSDLHTYEQYF. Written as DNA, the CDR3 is TGTGCCACCAGTGATTTGCACACCTACGAGCAGTACTTC.